A single sample is the source of the 18 T cell receptor beta chains below, sequenced in a study of T-cell memory formation after mild COVID-19. Each CDR3 protein is one row after TCRdb ran MiXCR on the 5' RACE reads. The sample carries about 400,000 distinct CDR3 sequences, 23% recorded once. Material for sequencing was PBMCs or a T cell subset sorted from them (not recorded which). These receptors came from an adult woman who had mild COVID-19 (a few samples of this study predate the infection). Cell type and time point are not known.

This clonotype was picked up a small number of times. DNA of the CDR3: TGTGCCAGCAGCTTAATTGGGACAGGGGAGGAAAATGAGCAGTTCTTC. This encodes CASSLIGTGEENEQFF. This chain uses TRBV13 with TRBJ2-1; 10 bases agree with TRBD1. Trimming took 2 bases from V and 7 from J; bases not matched to a gene: 8. The length of the CDR3 is 16 residues. Germline V CDR1 and CDR2: PRHDT, FYEKMQ (reference sequence).

The chain couples TRBV4-1 to TRBJ2-7; maybe TRBD1 (6 bases). The CDR3 has 15 amino acids. Trimming stripped 3 bases from V and 0 bases from J, with 12 bases between. Germline CDR1 and CDR2: MGHRA and YSYEKL. CDR3 in DNA: TGCGCCAGCAGCCAGACTCAAGGGGGCTCCTACGAGCAGTACTTC. Amino acid sequence: CASSQTQGGSYEQYF.

This clonotype appeared a few times. The CDR3 region has the DNA TGTGCCAGCAGCTCTAGCGTTCATTCCACAGATACGCAGTATTTT. Translated: CASSSSVHSTDTQYF. The chain uses TRBV7-2 and TRBJ2-3; tentative D call: TRBD2 (6 bases). This CDR3 contains 15 residues. Trimming shortened V by 4 bases and J by 2 bases, and 13 bases separated the two germline ends. Germline assignment: CDR1 SGHTA and CDR2 FQGNSA.

This chain's CDR3 is CASSLLSGTGDTGELFF. As DNA, the CDR3 is TGTGCCAGCAGTTTACTTTCCGGGACAGGGGACACCGGGGAGCTGTTTTTT. V gene TRBV7-9 combines with J gene TRBJ2-2; 10 bases are a match to TRBD1. The CDR3 covers 17 residues. Germline V CDR1 and CDR2: SEHNR, FQNEAQ (reference sequence). V shed 6 bases, J shed 3 bases, and the junction held 10 bases outside the gene matches.

The chain uses TRBV2 and TRBJ2-1; D gene unclear. CDR3 length equals 13 residues. V shed 3 bases and J shed 5 bases, with 8 bases lying between them. Germline loops: CDR1 SNHLY, CDR2 FYNNEI. CDR3 residues: CASSETEHNEQFF. The DNA for the CDR3 is TGTGCCAGCAGTGAGACGGAGCACAATGAGCAGTTCTTC.

In this sample, this clonotype turned up once. The chain uses TRBV6-6 and TRBJ2-7; 7 nucleotides align to TRBD1. CDR3 length: 14 residues. Germline trimming cut 5 bases from V and 6 bases from J; bases unmatched to any gene: 10. Germline V gene data show CDR1 as MNHNY and CDR2 as SVGAGI (reference sequence). CDR3 in amino acids: CASSPGGARGEQYF. CDR3 DNA: TGTGCCAGCAGTCCAGGGGGAGCCAGGGGCGAGCAGTACTTC.

V is TRBV15 and J is TRBJ2-2; D gene uncertain. Trimming pared 7 bases from V and 2 bases from J, leaving 11 bases between. There are 14 residues in the CDR3. Per the germline V gene, CDR1 is LNHNV and CDR2 is YYDKDF (reference sequence). The CDR3 here is CATNERRNTGELFF. As DNA, the CDR3 is TGTGCCACCAACGAACGCAGAAACACCGGGGAGCTGTTTTTT.

The J gene is TRBJ2-5, the V gene TRBV5-6; D remains ambiguous. Germline V gene data show CDR1 as SGHDT and CDR2 as YYEEEE. Trimming removed 0 bases at V and 5 bases at J, with 11 bases between. The CDR3 covers 14 residues. CDR3 amino acids: CASSLGPATETQYF. CDR3 nucleotide sequence: TGTGCCAGCAGCTTGGGGCCGGCTACGGAGACCCAGTACTTC.

In its sample, this clonotype was seen many times. This chain connects TRBV4-2 to TRBJ2-3, with D perhaps TRBD1 (6 bases). Germline V CDR1 and CDR2: LGHNA, YNFKEQ. This CDR3 has 13 amino acids. Trimming took off 1 base at V and 6 bases at J, with 8 bases between the two ends. The CDR3 nucleotides are TGTGCCAGCAGCCAAGGGCAGGGGGATACGCAGTATTTT. Residues: CASSQGQGDTQYF.

The genes are TRBV7-7 and TRBJ1-3; D ambiguous. The CDR3 totals 15 residues. Deletions cut 5 bases from V and 1 base from J, with 12 bases between. Germline CDR1 and CDR2: SSHAT and FNYEAQ (reference sequence). CDR3 DNA sequence: TGTGCCAGCAGCGCTACAGCTTCGTCTGGAAACACCATATATTTT. It is translated as CASSATASSGNTIYF.

This sequence joins TRBV4-1 and TRBJ2-1, with D possibly matching TRBD2 (6 bases). V was shortened by 3 bases and J by 10 bases, with 16 bases between the two germline ends. Germline lookup yields CDR1 MGHRA and CDR2 YSYEKL. The CDR3 spans 14 residues. CDR3 amino acids: CASSQGTGGHEQFF. CDR3 nucleotide sequence: TGCGCCAGCAGCCAGGGGACTGGGGGTCACGAGCAGTTCTTC.

This clonotype has just a few counts. The gene calls are TRBV6-2 or TRBV6-3 and TRBJ2-7; tentatively, D is TRBD1 (5 bases). Per the germline V gene, CDR1 is MNHEY and CDR2 is SVGEGT. The CDR3 covers 14 residues. With 2 bases removed from V and 0 bases from J, the gap between germline ends came to 8 bases. CDR3 in DNA: TGTGCCAGCAGTTACAGGGGCGGCTCCTACGAGCAGTACTTC. This gives the protein CASSYRGGSYEQYF.

This clonotype was detected only a few times. The chain recombines TRBV9 with TRBJ1-2; 7 positions match TRBD1. V dropped 0 bases and J dropped 4; count of bases not matched to a gene: 6. The CDR3 contains 15 residues. The V gene's germline CDR1 is SGDLS and CDR2 YYNGEE. The CDR3 loop is CASSVGGGTVYGYTF. Here the CDR3 DNA reads TGTGCCAGCAGCGTAGGTGGGGGGACAGTCTATGGCTACACCTTC. Full variable domain (remainder filled in from reference TRBV9 and TRBJ1-2): DSGVTQTPKHLITATGQRVTLRCSPRSGDLSVYWYQQSLDQGLQFLIQYYNGEERAKGNILERFSAQQFPDLHSELNLSSLELGDSALYFCASSVGGGTVYGYTFGSGTRLTVV.

This clonotype has a handful of counts. The chain has TRBV2 and TRBJ2-6, with no clear D. V was clipped by 5 bases and J by 0 bases, with 8 bases between them. CDR3 length: 15 amino acids. Germline CDR1 SNHLY, CDR2 FYNNEI. CDR3 sequence reads: CASSPMPSGANVLTF. The CDR3 nucleotides read TGTGCCAGCAGTCCTATGCCCTCTGGGGCCAACGTCCTGACTTTC.

The chain has TRBV5-1 and TRBJ1-3; perhaps TRBD1 as D (6 bases). This CDR3 comprises 14 residues. CDR1 is SGHRS, CDR2 YFSETQ, per germline. V was trimmed by 4 bases and J by 2 bases, leaving 10 bases between them. The CDR3 coding sequence is TGCGCCAGCAGCCGGACAGCTACTGGAAACACCATATATTTT. Its translation is CASSRTATGNTIYF.

The chain is built from TRBV5-1 and TRBJ2-5, with 8 bases that match TRBD2. The V gene's germline CDR1 is SGHRS and CDR2 YFSETQ. Trimming cost V 2 bases and J 4 bases; bases outside gene matches: 4. The length of the CDR3 is 14 residues. CDR3 region: CASSLAGAGETQYF. The CDR3 DNA sequence: TGCGCCAGCAGCTTAGCGGGGGCGGGAGAGACCCAGTACTTC. The full variable domain, completed using reference TRBV5-1 and TRBJ2-5, is KAGVTQTPRYLIKTRGQQVTLSCSPISGHRSVSWYQQTPGQGLQFLFEYFSETQRNKGNFPGRFSGRQFSNSRSEMNVSTLELGDSALYLCASSLAGAGETQYFGPGTRLLVL.

The gene calls are TRBV9 and TRBJ1-1; possibly TRBD1 for D (5 bases). Germline CDR1 reads SGDLS; CDR2 reads YYNGEE. CDR3 size: 15 residues. Trimming removed 1 base at V and 3 bases at J, with 13 bases between. In nucleotides, the CDR3 is TGTGCCAGCAGCGTATCGCTCCGGGGCGACACTGAAGCTTTCTTT. Translating it yields CASSVSLRGDTEAFF. Looking up the rest from reference TRBV9 and TRBJ1-1 gives the full variable domain: DSGVTQTPKHLITATGQRVTLRCSPRSGDLSVYWYQQSLDQGLQFLIQYYNGEERAKGNILERFSAQQFPDLHSELNLSSLELGDSALYFCASSVSLRGDTEAFFGQGTRLTVV.

This clonotype was picked up a small number of times. The rearrangement uses TRBV12-3 or TRBV12-4 and TRBJ2-7; D is perhaps TRBD2 (5 bases). The germline V and J ends were trimmed by 6 bases and 11 bases, with 29 bases remaining between them. The CDR3 is 16 residues long. The CDR3: CASSSRPPLGDIGEYF. Here the CDR3 DNA reads TGTGCCAGCAGCTCCCGCCCGCCCCTTGGCGACATCGGGGAGTACTTC.